This T cell receptor (beta chain) was documented in a study of cytomegalovirus exposure and HLA in healthy donors. Vbeta (60) and Jbeta (13) primers were used in the PCR. Clones were sequenced by immunoSEQ multiplex PCR, and TCRdb holds only the in-frame ones, with some missing. The sample carries roughly 150,000 clones, 76% recorded once. This clone was found a few times. The antigen remains unidentified. The V gene end was trimmed by 4 bases and the J gene end by 4 bases; junction bases not matched to a gene: 8. Looked up from germline, CDR1 is MNHEY and CDR2 is SVGAGI. CDR3 size: 16 residues. Findings and limits, study-wide: Researchers reported in a later analysis that a missense DCLRE1C variant was tied to TCR beta V- and J-gene trimming. Most of the TCR beta V segments (in an earlier analysis) were productive either about 87% or about 30% of the time. Among TCR beta chains, those listed as cytomegalovirus-associated numbered under 200.

This TCR derives from a woman between 35 and 50 years old in good health and CMV-seronegative. This chain connects TRBV6-5 to TRBJ1-3, with TRBD1 identical over 9 bases. Input material: PBMCs. CDR3 DNA: TGTGCCAGCAGTTTCCGGGACAGGGTCATGGGAAACACCATATATTTT. Translation: CASSFRDRVMGNTIYF.